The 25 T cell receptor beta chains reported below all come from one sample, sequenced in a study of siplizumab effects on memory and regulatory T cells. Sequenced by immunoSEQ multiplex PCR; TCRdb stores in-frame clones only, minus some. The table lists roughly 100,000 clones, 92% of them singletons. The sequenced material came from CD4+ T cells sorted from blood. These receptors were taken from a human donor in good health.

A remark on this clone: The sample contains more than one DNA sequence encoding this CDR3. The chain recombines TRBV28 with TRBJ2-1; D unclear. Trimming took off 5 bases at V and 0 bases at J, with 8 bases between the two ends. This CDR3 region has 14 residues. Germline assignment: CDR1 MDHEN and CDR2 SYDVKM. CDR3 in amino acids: CASSEDSSYNEQFF. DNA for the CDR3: TGTGCCAGCAGTGAAGATAGCTCCTACAATGAGCAGTTCTTC.

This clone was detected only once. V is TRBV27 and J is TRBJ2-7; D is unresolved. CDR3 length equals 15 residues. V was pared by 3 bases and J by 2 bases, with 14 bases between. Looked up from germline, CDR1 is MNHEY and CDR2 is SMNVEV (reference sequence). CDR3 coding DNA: TGTGCCAGCAGTTTTCCGAGACCGACGACCTACGAGCAGTACTTC. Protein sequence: CASSFPRPTTYEQYF.

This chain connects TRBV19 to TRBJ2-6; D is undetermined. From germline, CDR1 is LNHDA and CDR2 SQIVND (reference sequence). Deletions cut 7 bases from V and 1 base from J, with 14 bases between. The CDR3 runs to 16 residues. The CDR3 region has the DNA TGTGCCAGTAAGAAGCTCTGGGGATCTGGGGCCAACGTCCTGACTTTC. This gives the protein CASKKLWGSGANVLTF.

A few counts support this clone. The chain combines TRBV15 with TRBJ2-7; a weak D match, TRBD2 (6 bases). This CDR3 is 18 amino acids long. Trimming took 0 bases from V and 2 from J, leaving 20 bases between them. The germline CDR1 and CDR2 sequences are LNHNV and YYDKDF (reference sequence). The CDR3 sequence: CATSRDPLGTDRPYEQYF. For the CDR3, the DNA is TGTGCCACCAGCAGAGATCCTCTCGGGACTGATCGTCCCTACGAGCAGTACTTC.

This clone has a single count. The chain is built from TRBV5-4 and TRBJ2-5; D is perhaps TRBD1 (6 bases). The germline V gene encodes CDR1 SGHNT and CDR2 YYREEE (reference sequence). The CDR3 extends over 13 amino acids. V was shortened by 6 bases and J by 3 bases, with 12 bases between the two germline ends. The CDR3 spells CASNLDRKETQYF. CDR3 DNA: TGTGCCAGCAACCTGGACAGAAAAGAGACCCAGTACTTC.

CDR3 nucleotide sequence: TGTGCCAGCAGCTTACTAGCGGGAGGGAATGAGCAGTTCTTC. This sequence encodes CASSLLAGGNEQFF. The chain carries TRBV9 and TRBJ2-1, with 13 bases fitting TRBD2. Per germline, CDR1 SGDLS and CDR2 YYNGEE. The CDR3 length is 14 residues. The V segment lost 4 bases and the J segment 7 bases; nucleotides outside the gene matches: 2.

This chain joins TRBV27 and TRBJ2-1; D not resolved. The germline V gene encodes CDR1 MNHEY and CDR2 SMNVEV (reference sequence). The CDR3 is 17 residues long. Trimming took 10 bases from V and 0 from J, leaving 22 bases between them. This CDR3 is CATRTWNMTRSYNEQFF. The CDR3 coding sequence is TGTGCCACCCGAACCTGGAACATGACTCGCTCCTACAATGAGCAGTTCTTC.

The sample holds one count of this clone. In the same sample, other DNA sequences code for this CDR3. The CDR3 DNA sequence: TGCGCCAGCAGCCTGACAGATACGCAGTATTTT. Amino acids: CASSLTDTQYF. The chain employs TRBV5-1 and TRBJ2-3; D not certain. V was trimmed by 4 bases and J by 3 bases, leaving 3 bases between them. The CDR3 totals 11 residues. Germline-derived CDR1 and CDR2 are SGHRS and YFSETQ.

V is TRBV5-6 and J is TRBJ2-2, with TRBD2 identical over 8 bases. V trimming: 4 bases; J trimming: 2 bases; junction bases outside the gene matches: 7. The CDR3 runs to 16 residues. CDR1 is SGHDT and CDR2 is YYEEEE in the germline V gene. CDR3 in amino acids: CASSAHSGINTGELFF. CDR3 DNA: TGTGCCAGCAGCGCCCATAGCGGGATCAACACCGGGGAGCTGTTTTTT. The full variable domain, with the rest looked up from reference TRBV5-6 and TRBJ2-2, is DAGVTQSPTHLIKTRGQQVTLRCSPKSGHDTVSWYQQALGQGPQFIFQYYEEEERQRGNFPDRFSGHQFPNYSSELNVNALLLGDSALYLCASSAHSGINTGELFFGEGSRLTVL.

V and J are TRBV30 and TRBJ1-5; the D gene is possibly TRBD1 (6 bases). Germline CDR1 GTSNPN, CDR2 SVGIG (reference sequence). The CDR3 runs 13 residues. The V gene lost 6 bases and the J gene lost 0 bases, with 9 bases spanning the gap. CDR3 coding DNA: TGTGCCTGTCAACAGGGTAGCAATCAGCCCCAGCATTTT. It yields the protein CACQQGSNQPQHF.

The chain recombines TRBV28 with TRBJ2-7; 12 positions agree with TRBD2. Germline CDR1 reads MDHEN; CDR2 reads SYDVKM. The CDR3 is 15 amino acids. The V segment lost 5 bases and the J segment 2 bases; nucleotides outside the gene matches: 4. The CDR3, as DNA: TGTGCCAGCAGTCCCCTAGCGGGAGGGCCCTACGAGCAGTACTTC. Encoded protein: CASSPLAGGPYEQYF.

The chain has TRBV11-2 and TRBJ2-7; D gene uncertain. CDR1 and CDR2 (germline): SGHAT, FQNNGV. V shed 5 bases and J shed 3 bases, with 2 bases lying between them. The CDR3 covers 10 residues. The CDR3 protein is CASSHYEQYF. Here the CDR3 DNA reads TGTGCCAGCAGCCACTACGAGCAGTACTTC.

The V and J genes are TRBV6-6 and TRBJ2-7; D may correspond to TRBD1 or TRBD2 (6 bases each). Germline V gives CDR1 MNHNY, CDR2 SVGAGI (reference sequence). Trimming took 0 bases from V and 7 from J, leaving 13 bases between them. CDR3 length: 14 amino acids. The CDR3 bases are TGTGCCAGCAGTTACTCCACGGGGGCTCGGGAGCAGTACTTC. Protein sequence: CASSYSTGAREQYF.

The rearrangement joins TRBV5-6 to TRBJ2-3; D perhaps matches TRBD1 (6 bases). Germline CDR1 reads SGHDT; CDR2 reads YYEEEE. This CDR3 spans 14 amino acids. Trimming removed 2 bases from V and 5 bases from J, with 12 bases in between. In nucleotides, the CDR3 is TGTGCCAGCAGCTTACAGGGCCTCCAAGATACGCAGTATTTT. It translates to CASSLQGLQDTQYF.

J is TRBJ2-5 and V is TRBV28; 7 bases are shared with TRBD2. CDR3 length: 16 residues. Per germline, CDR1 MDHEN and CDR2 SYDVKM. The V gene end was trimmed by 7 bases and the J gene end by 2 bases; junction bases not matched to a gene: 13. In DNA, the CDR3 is TGTGCCAGCACATTAAATAGCGGGCAGGGTCAAGAGACCCAGTACTTC. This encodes CASTLNSGQGQETQYF.

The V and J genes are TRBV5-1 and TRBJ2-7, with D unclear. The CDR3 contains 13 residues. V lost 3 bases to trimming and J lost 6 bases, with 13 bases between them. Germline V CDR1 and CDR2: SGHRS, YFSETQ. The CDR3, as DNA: TGCGCCAGCAGCTCCGGACGACTGGGCGAGCAGTACTTC. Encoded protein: CASSSGRLGEQYF.

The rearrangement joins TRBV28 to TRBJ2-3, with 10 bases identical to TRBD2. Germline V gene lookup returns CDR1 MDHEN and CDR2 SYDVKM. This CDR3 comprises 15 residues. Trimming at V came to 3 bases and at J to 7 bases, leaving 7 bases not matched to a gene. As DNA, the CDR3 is TGTGCCAGCAGTTTCCAGCGGGAGGGTGGAAATACGCAGTATTTT. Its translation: CASSFQREGGNTQYF.

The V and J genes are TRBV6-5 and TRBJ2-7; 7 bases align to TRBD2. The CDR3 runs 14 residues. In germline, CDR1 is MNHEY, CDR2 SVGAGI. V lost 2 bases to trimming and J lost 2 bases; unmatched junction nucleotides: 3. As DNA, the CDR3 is TGTGCCAGCAGTTACGGTCTAGCGGCCTACGAGCAGTACTTC. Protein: CASSYGLAAYEQYF.

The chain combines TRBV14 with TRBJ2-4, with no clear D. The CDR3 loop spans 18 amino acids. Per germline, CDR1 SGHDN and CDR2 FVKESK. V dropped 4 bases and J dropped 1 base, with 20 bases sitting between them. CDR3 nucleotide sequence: TGTGCCAGCAGCCCCCGTCGGGTCACGGATAGGGCCAAAAACATTCAGTACTTC. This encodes CASSPRRVTDRAKNIQYF.

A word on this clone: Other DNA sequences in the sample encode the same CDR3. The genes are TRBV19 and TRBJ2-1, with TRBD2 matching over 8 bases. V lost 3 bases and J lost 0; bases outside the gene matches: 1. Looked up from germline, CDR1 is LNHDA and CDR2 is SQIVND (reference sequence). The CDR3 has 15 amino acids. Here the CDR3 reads CASSMSGSSYNEQFF. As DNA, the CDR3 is TGTGCCAGTAGTATGAGCGGGAGCTCCTACAATGAGCAGTTCTTC.

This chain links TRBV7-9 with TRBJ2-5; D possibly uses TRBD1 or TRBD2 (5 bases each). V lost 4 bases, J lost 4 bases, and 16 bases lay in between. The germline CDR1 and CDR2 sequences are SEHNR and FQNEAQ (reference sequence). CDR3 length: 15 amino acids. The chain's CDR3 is CASSSEDIRGETQYF. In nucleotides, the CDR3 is TGTGCCAGCAGCTCGGAGGACATCCGAGGAGAGACCCAGTACTTC.

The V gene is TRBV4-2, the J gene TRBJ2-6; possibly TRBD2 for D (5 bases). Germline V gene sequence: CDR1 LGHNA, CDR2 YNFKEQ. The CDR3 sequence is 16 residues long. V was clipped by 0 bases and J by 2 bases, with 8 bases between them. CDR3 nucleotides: TGTGCCAGCAGCCAAGAGGCGGGCGCTGGGGCCAACGTCCTGACTTTC. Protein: CASSQEAGAGANVLTF.

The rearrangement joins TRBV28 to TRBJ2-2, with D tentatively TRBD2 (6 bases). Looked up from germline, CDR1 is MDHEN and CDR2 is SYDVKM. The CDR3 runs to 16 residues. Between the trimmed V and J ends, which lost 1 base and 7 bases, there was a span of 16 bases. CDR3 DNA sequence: TGTGCCAGCAGTTTATCCCGGGCAGGGCGGGGCGGGGAGCTGTTTTTT. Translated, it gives CASSLSRAGRGGELFF.

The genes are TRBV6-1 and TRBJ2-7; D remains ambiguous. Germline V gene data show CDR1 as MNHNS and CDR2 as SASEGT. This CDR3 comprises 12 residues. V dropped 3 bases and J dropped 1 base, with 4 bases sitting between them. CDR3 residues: CASSERSYEQYF. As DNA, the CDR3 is TGTGCCAGCAGTGAGAGGTCCTACGAGCAGTACTTC.

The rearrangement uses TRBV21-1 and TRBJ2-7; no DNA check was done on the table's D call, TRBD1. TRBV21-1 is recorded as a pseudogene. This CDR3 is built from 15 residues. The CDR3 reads CASSKWDRGHYEQYF. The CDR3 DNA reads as TGTGCCAGCAGCAAATGGGACAGGGGCCACTACGAGCAGTACTTC.